This T cell receptor beta chain originates from a study of T-cell memory formation after mild COVID-19. General study findings and limits: Chiefly within CM and EM were the contracting CD4+ clones; CD8+ ones were within EMRA.

5'RACE, which relied on constant-segment primers, yielded TCR alpha and TCR beta cDNA libraries carrying sample barcodes and UMIs. From the 5' RACE reads, TCRdb called clonotypes with MiXCR, one entry per CDR3 protein. The sample shows nearly 200,000 distinct CDR3 sequences, about 18% of them seen only once. Many counts were recorded for this clonotype. Its antigen is unidentified. The CDR3 is made up of 13 amino acids. The V gene's germline CDR1 is SGHNT and CDR2 YYREEE (reference sequence). V lost 4 bases and J 5 bases, leaving 13 bases between the germline ends. Sequencing used PBMCs or a T cell subset sorted from them (not recorded which). The source of this sequence is an adult woman who had mild COVID-19 (a few samples of this study predate the infection). Cell type and time point are not known. V usage is TRBV5-4 and J usage is TRBJ2-7, with D unclear. The CDR3 DNA sequence: TGTGCCAGCAGCCCCTCTGGACGGGACGAGCAGTACTTC. Amino acid sequence: CASSPSGRDEQYF.